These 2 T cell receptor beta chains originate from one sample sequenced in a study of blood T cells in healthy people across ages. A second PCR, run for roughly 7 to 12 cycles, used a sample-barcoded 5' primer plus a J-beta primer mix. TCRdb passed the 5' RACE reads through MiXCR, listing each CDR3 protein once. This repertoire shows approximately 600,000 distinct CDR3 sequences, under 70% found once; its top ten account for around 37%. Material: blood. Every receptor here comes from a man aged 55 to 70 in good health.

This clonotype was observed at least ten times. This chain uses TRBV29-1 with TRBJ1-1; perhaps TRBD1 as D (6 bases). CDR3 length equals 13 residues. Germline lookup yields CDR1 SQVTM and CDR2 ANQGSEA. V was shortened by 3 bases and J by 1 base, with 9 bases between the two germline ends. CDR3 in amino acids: CSVDRGRNTEAFF. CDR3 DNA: TGCAGCGTTGACAGGGGAAGGAACACTGAAGCTTTCTTT.

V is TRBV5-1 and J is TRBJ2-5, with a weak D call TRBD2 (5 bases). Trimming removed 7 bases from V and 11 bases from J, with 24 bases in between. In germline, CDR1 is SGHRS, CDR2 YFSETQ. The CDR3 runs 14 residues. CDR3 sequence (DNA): TGCGCCAGCCGTGGGCAGTCCAAGGTGTGGGAGCAGTACTTC. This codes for CASRGQSKVWEQYF.